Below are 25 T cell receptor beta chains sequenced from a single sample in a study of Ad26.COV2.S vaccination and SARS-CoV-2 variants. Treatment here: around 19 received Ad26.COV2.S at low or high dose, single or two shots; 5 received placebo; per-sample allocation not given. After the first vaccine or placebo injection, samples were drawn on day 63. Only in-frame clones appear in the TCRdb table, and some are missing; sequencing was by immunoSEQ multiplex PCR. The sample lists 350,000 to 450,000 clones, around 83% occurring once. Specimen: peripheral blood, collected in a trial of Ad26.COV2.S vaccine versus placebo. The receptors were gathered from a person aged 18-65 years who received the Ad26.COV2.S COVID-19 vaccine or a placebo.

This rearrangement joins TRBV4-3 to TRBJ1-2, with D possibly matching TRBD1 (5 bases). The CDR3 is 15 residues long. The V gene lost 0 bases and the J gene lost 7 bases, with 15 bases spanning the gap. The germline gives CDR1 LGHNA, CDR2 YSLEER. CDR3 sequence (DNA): TGCGCCAGCAGCCAAGATCAGGGCGGTTTATTTGGCTACACCTTC. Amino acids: CASSQDQGGLFGYTF.

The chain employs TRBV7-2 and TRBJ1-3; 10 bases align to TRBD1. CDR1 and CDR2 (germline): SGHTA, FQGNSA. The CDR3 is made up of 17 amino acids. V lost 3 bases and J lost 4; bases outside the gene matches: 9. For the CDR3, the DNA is TGTGCCAGCAGCTTCGGAACCGACAGGGGGCGCGGAAACACCATATATTTT. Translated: CASSFGTDRGRGNTIYF.

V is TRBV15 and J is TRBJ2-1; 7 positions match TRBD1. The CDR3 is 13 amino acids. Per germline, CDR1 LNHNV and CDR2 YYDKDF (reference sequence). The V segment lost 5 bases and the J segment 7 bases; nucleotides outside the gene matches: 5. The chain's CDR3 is CATSRRQGNEQFF. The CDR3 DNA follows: TGTGCCACCAGCCGAAGACAGGGAAATGAGCAGTTCTTC. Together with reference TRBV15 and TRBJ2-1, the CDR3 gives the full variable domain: DAMVIQNPRYQVTQFGKPVTLSCSQTLNHNVMYWYQQKSSQAPKLLFHYYDKDFNNEADTPDNFQSRRPNTSFCFLDIRSPGLGDTAMYLCATSRRQGNEQFFGPGTRLTVL.

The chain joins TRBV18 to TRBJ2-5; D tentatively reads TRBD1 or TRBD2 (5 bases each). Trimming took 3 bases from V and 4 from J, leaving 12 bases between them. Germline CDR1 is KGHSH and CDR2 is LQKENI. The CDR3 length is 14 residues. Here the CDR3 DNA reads TGTGCCAGCTCACCGTTGGGGGATGGAGAGACCCAGTACTTC. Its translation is CASSPLGDGETQYF.

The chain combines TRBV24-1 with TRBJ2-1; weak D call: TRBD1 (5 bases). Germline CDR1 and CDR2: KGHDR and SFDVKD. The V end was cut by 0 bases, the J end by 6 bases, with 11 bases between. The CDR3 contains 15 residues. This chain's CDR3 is CATSDLLGEINEQFF. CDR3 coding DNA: TGTGCCACCAGTGATTTGCTAGGGGAAATCAATGAGCAGTTCTTC.

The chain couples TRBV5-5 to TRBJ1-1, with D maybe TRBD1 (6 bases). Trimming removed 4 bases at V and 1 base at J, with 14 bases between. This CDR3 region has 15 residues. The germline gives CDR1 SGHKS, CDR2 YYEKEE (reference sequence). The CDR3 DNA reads TGTGCCAGCAGCGGGGGCTTCATTACGAACACTGAAGCTTTCTTT. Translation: CASSGGFITNTEAFF.

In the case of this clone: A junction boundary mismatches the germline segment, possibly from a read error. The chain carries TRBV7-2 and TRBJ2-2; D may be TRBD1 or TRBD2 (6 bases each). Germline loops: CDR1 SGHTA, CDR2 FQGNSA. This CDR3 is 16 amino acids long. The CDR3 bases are TGTGCCAGCACCTTAGCGGACAGAACGAACACCGGGGAGCTGTTTTTT. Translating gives CASTLADRTNTGELFF.

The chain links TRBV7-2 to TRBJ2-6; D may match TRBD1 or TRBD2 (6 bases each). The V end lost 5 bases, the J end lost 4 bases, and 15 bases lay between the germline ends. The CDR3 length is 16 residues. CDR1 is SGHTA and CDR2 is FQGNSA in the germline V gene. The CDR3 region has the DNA TGTGCCAGCAGCCTATGGGGGGCAGACGGGGCCAACGTCCTGACTTTC. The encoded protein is CASSLWGADGANVLTF.

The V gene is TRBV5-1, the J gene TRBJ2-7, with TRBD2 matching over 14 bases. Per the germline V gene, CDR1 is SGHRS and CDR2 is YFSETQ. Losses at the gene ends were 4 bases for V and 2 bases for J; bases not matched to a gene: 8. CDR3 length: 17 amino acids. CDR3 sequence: CASSNGLAGGTPYEQYF. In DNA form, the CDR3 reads TGCGCCAGCAGCAATGGACTAGCGGGAGGCACGCCCTACGAGCAGTACTTC.

CDR3 coding DNA: TGCGCCAGCAGCCAAGTGTTAGCTAGCAGGGAGACCCAGTACTTC. Amino acids: CASSQVLASRETQYF. V gene TRBV4-1 combines with J gene TRBJ2-5, with D tentatively TRBD2 (5 bases). The germline V gene encodes CDR1 MGHRA and CDR2 YSYEKL. The CDR3 covers 15 residues. Trimming stripped 1 base from V and 5 bases from J, with 14 bases between.

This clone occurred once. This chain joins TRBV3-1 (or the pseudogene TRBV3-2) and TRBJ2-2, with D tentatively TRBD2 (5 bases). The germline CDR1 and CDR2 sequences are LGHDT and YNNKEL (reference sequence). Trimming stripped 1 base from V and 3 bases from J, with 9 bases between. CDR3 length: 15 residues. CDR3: CASSQGWGDTGELFF. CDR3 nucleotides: TGTGCCAGCAGCCAAGGATGGGGAGACACCGGGGAGCTGTTTTTT.

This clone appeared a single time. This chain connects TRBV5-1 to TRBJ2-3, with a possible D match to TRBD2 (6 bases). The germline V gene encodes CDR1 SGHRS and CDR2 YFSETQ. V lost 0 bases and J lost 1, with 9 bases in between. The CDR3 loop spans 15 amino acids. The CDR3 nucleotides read TGCGCCAGCAGCTTGGAGGGACTTGGCACAGATACGCAGTATTTT. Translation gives CASSLEGLGTDTQYF.

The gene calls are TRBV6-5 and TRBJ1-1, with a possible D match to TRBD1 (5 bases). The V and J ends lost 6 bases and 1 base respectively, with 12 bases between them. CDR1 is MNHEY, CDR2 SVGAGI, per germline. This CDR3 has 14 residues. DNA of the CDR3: TGTGCCAGCAGCTCGCAGGGTGCGAACACTGAAGCTTTCTTT. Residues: CASSSQGANTEAFF.

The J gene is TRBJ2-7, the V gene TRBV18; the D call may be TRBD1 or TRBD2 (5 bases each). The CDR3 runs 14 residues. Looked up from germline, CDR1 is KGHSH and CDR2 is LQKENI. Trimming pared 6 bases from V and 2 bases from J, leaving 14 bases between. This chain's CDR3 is CASSQGEPPYEQYF. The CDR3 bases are TGTGCCAGCTCCCAGGGAGAGCCTCCCTACGAGCAGTACTTC.

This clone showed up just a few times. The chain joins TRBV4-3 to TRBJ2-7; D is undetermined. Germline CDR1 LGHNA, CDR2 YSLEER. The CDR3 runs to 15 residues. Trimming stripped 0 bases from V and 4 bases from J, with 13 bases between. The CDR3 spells CASSQDQTLLYEQYF. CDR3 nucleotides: TGCGCCAGCAGCCAAGATCAAACACTTCTTTACGAGCAGTACTTC.

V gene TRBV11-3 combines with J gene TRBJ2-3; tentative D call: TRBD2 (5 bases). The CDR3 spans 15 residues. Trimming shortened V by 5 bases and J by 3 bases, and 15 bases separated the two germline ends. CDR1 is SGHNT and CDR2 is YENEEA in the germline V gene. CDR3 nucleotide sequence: TGTGCCAGCAGCCTTTCACTTCCGGGGACAGATACGCAGTATTTT. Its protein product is CASSLSLPGTDTQYF.

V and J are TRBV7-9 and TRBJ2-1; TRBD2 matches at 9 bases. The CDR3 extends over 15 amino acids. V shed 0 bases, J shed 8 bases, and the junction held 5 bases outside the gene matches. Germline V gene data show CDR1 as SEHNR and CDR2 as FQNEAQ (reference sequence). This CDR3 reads CASSLASGGVDEQFF. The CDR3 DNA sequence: TGTGCCAGCAGCTTAGCTAGCGGGGGTGTCGATGAGCAGTTCTTC. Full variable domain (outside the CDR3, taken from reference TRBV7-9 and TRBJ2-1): DTGVSQNPRHKITKRGQNVTFRCDPISEHNRLYWYRQTLGQGPEFLTYFQNEAQLEKSRLLSDRFSAERPKGSFSTLEIQRTEQGDSAMYLCASSLASGGVDEQFFGPGTRLTVL.

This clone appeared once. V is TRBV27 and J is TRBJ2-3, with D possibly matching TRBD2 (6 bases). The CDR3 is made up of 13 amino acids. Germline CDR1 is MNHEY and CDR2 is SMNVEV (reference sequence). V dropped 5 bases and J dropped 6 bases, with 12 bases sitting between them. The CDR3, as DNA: TGTGCCAGCAGTGTCGGGGGTTGGGATACGCAGTATTTT. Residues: CASSVGGWDTQYF.

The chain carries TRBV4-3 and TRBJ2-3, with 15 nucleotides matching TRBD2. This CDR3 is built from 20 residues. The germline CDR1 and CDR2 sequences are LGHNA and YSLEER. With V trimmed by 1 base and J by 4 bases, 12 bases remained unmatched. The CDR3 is CASSQAGTSGRWGGADTQYF. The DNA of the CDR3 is TGCGCCAGCAGCCAAGCCGGGACTAGCGGGAGGTGGGGTGGCGCAGATACGCAGTATTTT.

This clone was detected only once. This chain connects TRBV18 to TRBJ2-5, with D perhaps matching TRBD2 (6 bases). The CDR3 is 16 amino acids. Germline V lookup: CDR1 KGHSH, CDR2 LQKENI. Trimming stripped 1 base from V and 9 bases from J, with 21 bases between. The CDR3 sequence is CASSPLTTQGRGAQYF. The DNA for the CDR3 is TGTGCCAGCTCACCACTGACGACCCAAGGGCGGGGAGCCCAGTACTTC.

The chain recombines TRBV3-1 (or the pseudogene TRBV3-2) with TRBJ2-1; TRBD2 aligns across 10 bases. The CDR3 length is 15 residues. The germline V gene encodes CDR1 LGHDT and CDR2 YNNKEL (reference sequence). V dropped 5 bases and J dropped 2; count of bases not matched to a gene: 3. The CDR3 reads CASSASGGAYNEQFF. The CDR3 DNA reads TGTGCCAGCAGCGCCAGCGGGGGGGCCTACAATGAGCAGTTCTTC.

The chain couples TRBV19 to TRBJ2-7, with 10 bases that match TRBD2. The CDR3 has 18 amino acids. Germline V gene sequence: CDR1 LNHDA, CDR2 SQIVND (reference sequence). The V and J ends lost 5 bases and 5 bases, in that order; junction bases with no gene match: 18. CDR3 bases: TGTGCCAGTAGTTCCCGTTGGGGACTAGCGAAAGAACGGAACGAGCAGTACTTC. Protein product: CASSSRWGLAKERNEQYF.

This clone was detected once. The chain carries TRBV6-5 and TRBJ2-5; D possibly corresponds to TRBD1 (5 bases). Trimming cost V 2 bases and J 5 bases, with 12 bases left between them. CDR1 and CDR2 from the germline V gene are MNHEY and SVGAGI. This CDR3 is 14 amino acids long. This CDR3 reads CASSYGREGETQYF. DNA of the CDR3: TGTGCCAGCAGTTACGGCAGGGAAGGGGAGACCCAGTACTTC.

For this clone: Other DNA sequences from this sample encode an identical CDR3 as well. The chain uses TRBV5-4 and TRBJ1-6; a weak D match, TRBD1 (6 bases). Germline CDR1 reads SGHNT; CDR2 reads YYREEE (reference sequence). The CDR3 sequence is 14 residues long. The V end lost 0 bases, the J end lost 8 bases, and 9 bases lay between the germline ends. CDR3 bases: TGTGCCAGCAGCTTGGGGAGGGGGGATTCACCCCTCCACTTT. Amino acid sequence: CASSLGRGDSPLHF.

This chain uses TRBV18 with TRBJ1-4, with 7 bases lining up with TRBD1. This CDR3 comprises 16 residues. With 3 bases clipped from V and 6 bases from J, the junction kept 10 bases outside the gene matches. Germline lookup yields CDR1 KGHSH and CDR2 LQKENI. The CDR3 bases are TGTGCCAGCTCACCCCAGGGACAGAACTTTGATGAAAAACTGTTTTTT. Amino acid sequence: CASSPQGQNFDEKLFF.